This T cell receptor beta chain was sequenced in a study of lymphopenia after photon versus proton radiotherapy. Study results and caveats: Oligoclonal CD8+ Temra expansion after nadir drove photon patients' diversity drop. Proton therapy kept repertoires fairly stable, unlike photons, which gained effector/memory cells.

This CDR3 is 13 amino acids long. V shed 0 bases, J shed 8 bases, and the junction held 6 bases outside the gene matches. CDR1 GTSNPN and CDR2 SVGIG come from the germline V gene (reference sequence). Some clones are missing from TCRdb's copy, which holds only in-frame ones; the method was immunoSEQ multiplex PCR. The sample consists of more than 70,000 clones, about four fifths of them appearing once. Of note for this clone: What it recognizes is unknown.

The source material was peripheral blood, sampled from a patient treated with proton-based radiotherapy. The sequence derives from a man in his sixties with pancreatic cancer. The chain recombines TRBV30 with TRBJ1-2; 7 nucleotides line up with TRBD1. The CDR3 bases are TGTGCCTGGAGTGTCCCAGGGGGTAGAGGCTACACCTTC. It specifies CAWSVPGGRGYTF.